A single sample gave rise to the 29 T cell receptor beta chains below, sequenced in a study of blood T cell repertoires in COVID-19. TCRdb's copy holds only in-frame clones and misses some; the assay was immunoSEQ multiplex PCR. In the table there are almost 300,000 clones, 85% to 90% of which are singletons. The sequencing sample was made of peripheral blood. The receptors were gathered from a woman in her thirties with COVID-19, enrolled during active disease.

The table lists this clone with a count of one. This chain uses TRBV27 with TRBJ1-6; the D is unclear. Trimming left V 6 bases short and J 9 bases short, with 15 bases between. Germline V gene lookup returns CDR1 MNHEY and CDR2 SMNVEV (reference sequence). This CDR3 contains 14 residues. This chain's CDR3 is CASSQRGFVSPLHF. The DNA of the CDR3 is TGTGCCAGCAGCCAGCGGGGTTTTGTTTCACCCCTCCACTTT.

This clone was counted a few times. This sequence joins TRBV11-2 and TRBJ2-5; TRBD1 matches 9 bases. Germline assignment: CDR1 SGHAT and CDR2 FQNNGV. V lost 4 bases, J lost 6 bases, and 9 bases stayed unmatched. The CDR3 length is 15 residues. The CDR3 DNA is TGTGCCAGCAGCTCCCAGACCGGGACAGGGAAGACCCAGTACTTC. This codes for CASSSQTGTGKTQYF.

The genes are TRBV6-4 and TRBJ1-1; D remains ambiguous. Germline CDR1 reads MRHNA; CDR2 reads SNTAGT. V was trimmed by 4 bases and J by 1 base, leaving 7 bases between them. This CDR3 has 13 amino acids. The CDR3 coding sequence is TGTGCCAGCAGTGGGCAGGCGAACACTGAAGCTTTCTTT. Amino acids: CASSGQANTEAFF.

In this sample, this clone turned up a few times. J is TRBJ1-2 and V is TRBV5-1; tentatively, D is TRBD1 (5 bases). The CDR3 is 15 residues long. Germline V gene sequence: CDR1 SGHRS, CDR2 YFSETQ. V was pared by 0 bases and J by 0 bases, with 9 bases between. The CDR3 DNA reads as TGCGCCAGCAGCTTGGGCCGGGGGGCTAACTATGGCTACACCTTC. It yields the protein CASSLGRGANYGYTF. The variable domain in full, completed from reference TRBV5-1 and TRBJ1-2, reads KAGVTQTPRYLIKTRGQQVTLSCSPISGHRSVSWYQQTPGQGLQFLFEYFSETQRNKGNFPGRFSGRQFSNSRSEMNVSTLELGDSALYLCASSLGRGANYGYTFGSGTRLTVV.

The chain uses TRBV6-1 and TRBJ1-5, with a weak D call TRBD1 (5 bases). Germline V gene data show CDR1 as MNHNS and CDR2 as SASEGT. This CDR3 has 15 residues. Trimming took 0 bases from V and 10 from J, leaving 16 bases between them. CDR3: CASSEARGVREPQHF. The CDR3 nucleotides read TGTGCCAGCAGTGAAGCGCGGGGGGTGAGAGAACCCCAGCATTTT.

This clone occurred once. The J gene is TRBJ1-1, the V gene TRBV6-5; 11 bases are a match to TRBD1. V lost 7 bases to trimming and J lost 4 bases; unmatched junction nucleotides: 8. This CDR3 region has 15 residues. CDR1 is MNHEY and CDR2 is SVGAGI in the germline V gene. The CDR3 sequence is CASMDRGQRGTEAFF. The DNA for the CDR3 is TGTGCCAGCATGGACAGGGGGCAACGGGGCACTGAAGCTTTCTTT.

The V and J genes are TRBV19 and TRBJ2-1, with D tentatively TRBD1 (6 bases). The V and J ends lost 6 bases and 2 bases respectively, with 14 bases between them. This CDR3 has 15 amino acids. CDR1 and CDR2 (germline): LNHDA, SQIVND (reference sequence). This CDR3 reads CASSLTGSTYNEQFF. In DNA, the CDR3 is TGTGCCAGTAGCCTGACAGGATCTACCTACAATGAGCAGTTCTTC.

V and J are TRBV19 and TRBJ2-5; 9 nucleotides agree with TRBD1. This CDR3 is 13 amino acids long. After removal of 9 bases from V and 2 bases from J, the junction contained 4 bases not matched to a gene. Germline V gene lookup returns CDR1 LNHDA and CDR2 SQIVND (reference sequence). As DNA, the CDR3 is TGTGCCAGGGTGGGACAGGGACAAGAGACCCAGTACTTC. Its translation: CARVGQGQETQYF.

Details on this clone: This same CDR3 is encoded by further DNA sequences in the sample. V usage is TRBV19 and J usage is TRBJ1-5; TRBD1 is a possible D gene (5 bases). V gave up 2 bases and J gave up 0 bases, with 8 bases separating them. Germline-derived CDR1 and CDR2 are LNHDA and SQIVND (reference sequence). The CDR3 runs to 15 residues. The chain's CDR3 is CASSITGYSNQPQHF. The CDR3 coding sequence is TGTGCCAGTAGTATAACAGGTTATAGCAATCAGCCCCAGCATTTT. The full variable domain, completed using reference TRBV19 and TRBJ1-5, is DGGITQSPKYLFRKEGQNVTLSCEQNLNHDAMYWYRQDPGQGLRLIYYSQIVNDFQKGDIAEGYSVSREKKESFPLTVTSAQKNPTAFYLCASSITGYSNQPQHFGDGTRLSIL.

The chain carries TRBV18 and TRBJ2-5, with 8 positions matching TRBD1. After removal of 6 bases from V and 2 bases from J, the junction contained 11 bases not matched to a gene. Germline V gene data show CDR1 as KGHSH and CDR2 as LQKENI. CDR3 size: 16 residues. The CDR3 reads CASSPGTGIAQETQYF. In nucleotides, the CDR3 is TGTGCCAGCTCCCCCGGGACAGGAATTGCTCAAGAGACCCAGTACTTC.

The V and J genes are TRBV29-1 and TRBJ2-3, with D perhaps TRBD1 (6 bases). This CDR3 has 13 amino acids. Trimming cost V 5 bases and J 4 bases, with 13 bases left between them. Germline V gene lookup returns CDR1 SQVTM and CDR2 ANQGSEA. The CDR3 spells CSVRQVGADTQYF. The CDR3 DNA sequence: TGCAGCGTTCGACAGGTAGGGGCAGATACGCAGTATTTT.

The CDR3 nucleotides read TGTGCCACCCAGAGGGGGCGAGGAAATCAGCCCCAGCATTTT. This gives the protein CATQRGRGNQPQHF. The chain is built from TRBV19 and TRBJ1-5, with TRBD1 identical over 7 bases. V was pared by 10 bases and J by 4 bases, with 10 bases of the junction left unmatched. The CDR3 covers 14 residues. Germline V gene sequence: CDR1 LNHDA, CDR2 SQIVND (reference sequence).

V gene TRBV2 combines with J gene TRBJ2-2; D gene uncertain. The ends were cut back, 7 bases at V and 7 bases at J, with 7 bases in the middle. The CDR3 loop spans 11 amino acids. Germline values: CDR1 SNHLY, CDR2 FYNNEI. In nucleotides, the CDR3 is TGTGCCAGCAATGTCGGCGGGGAGCTGTTTTTT. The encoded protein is CASNVGGELFF.

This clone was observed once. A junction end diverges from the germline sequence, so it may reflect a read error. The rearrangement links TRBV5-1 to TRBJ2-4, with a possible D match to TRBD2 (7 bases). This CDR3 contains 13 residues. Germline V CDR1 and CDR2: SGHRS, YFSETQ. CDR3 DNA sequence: TGCGCCAGCAGAGGGGGGGAAAAGACTCCAGTCCACTTC. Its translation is CASRGGEKTPVHF. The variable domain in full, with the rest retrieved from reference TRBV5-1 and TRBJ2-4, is KAGVTQTPRYLIKTRGQQVTLSCSPISGHRSVSWYQQTPGQGLQFLFEYFSETQRNKGNFPGRFSGRQFSNSRSEMNVSTLELGDSALYLCASRGGEKTPVHFGAGTRLSVL.

CDR3 DNA: TGTGCCAGCAGCTTCGGGACAGGTTACGAGCAGTACTTC. Protein: CASSFGTGYEQYF. This rearrangement joins TRBV7-9 to TRBJ2-7, with 8 bases fitting TRBD1. CDR1 and CDR2 (germline): SEHNR, FQNEAQ (reference sequence). The CDR3 covers 13 residues. The V gene end was trimmed by 3 bases and the J gene end by 4 bases; junction bases not matched to a gene: 2.

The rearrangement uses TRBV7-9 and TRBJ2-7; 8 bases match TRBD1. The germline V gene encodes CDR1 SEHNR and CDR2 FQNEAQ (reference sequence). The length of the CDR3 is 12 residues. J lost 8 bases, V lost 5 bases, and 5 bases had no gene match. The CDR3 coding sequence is TGTGCCAGCAGCGCCCAGGGGGCGCAGCAGTACTTC. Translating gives CASSAQGAQQYF. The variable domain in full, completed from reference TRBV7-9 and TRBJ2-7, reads DTGVSQNPRHKITKRGQNVTFRCDPISEHNRLYWYRQTLGQGPEFLTYFQNEAQLEKSRLLSDRFSAERPKGSFSTLEIQRTEQGDSAMYLCASSAQGAQQYFGPGTRLTVT.

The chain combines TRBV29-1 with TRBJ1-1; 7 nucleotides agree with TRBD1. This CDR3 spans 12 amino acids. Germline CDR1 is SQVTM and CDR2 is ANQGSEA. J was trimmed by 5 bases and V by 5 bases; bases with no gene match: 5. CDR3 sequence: CSVHRGQTEAFF. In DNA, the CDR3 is TGCAGCGTTCACAGGGGTCAGACTGAAGCTTTCTTT.

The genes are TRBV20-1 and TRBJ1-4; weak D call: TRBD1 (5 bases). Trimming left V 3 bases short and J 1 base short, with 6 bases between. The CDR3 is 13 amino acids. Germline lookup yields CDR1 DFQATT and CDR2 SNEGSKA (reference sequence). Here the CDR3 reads CSASRGTNEKLFF. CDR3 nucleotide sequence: TGCAGTGCTAGTAGGGGAACTAATGAAAAACTGTTTTTT.

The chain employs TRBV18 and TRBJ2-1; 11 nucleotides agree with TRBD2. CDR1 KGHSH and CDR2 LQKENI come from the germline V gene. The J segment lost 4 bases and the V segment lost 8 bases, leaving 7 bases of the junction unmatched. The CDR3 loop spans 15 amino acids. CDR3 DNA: TGTGCCAGCATAACCACTAGCGGGGGATACAATGAGCAGTTCTTC. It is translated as CASITTSGGYNEQFF.

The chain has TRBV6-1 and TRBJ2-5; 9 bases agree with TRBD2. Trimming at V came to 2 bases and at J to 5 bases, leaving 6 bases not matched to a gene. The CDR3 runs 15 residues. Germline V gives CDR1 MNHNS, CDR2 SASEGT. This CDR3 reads CASSEMAGGPETQYF. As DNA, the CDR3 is TGTGCCAGCAGTGAAATGGCGGGGGGGCCGGAGACCCAGTACTTC.

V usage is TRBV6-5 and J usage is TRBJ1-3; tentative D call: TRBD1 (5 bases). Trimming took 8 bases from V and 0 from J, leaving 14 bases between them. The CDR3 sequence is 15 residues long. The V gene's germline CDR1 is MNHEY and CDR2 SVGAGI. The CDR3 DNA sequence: TGTGCCAGCCGTCGGGGGGTCACCTCTGGAAACACCATATATTTT. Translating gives CASRRGVTSGNTIYF.

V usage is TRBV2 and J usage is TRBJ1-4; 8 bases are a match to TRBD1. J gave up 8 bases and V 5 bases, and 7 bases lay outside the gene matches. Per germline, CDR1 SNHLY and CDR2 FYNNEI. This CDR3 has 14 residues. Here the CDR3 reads CASSWTGMGEKLFF. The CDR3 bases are TGTGCCAGCAGTTGGACAGGGATGGGAGAAAAACTGTTTTTT.

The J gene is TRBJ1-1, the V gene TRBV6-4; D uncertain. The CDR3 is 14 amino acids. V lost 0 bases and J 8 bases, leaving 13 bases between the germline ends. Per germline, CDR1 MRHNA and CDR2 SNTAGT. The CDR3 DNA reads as TGTGCCAGCAGTGACTCTGGCAGAATTAAGGAAGCTTTCTTT. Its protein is CASSDSGRIKEAFF.

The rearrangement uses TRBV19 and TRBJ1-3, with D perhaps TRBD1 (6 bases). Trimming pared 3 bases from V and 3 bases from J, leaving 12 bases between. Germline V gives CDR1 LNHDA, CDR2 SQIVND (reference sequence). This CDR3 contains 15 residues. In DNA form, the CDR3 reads TGTGCCAGTAGTATTTGGCAGGGGCTTGGAAACACCATATATTTT. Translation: CASSIWQGLGNTIYF.

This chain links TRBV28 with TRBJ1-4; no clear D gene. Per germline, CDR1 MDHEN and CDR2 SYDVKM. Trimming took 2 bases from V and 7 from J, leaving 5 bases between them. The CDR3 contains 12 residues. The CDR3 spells CASSLQVEKLFF. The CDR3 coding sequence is TGTGCCAGCAGTTTACAGGTTGAAAAACTGTTTTTT.

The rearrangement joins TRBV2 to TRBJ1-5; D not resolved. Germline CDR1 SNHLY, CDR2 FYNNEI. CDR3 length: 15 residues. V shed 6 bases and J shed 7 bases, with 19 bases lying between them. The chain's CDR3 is CASSLRLLAEQPQHF. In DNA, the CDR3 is TGTGCCAGCAGCCTCAGACTGCTAGCTGAACAGCCCCAGCATTTT.

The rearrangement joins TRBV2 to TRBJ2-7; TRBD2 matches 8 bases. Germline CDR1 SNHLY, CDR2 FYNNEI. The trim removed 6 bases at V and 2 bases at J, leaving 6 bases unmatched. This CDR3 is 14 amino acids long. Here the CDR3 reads CASRRGGSTYEQYF. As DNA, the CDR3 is TGTGCCAGCAGACGGGGGGGGAGTACCTACGAGCAGTACTTC.

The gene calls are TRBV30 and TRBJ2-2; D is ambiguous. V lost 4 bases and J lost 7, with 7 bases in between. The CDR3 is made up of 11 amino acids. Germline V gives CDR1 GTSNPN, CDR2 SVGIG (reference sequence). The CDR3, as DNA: TGTGCCTGGATGCGAATCGGGGAGCTGTTTTTT. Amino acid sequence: CAWMRIGELFF.

The DNA for the CDR3 is TGCGCCAGCCGCCTTGGGGGGGGCCCCCAAGAGACCCAGTACTTC. Protein product: CASRLGGGPQETQYF. The rearrangement links TRBV5-1 to TRBJ2-5; the D gene is possibly TRBD2 (7 bases). The germline CDR1 and CDR2 sequences are SGHRS and YFSETQ. This CDR3 region has 15 residues. Trimming removed 7 bases from V and 1 base from J, with 17 bases in between.